This passage covers 5 T cell receptor beta chains from one sample sequenced in a study of OX40 agonist ivuxolimab in advanced cancers. Only in-frame clones appear in the TCRdb table, and some are missing; sequencing was by immunoSEQ multiplex PCR. The sample carries about 58,000 clones, approximately 80% recorded once. Sample: CD4+ or CD8+ T cells sorted from blood, taken in a trial of the OX40 agonist ivuxolimab. The source of these receptors is an adult with an advanced solid tumor such as melanoma, head and neck, liver or kidney cancer.

V gene TRBV6-1 combines with J gene TRBJ1-1; D not certain. The CDR3 runs 15 residues. CDR1 is MNHNS and CDR2 is SASEGT in the germline V gene. V lost 2 bases and J lost 8, with 18 bases in between. The CDR3 region is CASSETVKQAGEAFF. As DNA, the CDR3 is TGTGCCAGCAGTGAAACCGTGAAGCAGGCGGGGGAAGCTTTCTTT.

V usage is TRBV5-4 and J usage is TRBJ2-1; 7 bases are a match to TRBD2. Germline values: CDR1 SGHNT, CDR2 YYREEE (reference sequence). The V gene end was trimmed by 4 bases and the J gene end by 6 bases; junction bases not matched to a gene: 13. This CDR3 has 16 residues. The chain's CDR3 is CASSAAGGSLGNEQFF. The CDR3 DNA follows: TGTGCCAGCAGCGCTGCCGGCGGGAGCCTCGGCAATGAGCAGTTCTTC.

This clone has just a few counts. This chain joins TRBV27 and TRBJ1-2; perhaps TRBD1 as D (5 bases). V lost 0 bases to trimming and J lost 4 bases, with 12 bases between them. This CDR3 is built from 15 residues. Germline V gene lookup returns CDR1 MNHEY and CDR2 SMNVEV (reference sequence). The CDR3 loop is CASSLSHGRVYGYTF. In DNA, the CDR3 is TGTGCCAGCAGTTTATCTCACGGCAGGGTCTATGGCTACACCTTC.

The chain is built from TRBV6-5 and TRBJ1-6; 7 bases map to TRBD1. CDR1 MNHEY and CDR2 SVGAGI come from the germline V gene. Unmatched junction bases numbered 7, after V lost 6 bases and J lost 5 bases. The CDR3 has 15 amino acids. The CDR3 here is CASSPRGSNNSPLHF. As DNA, the CDR3 is TGTGCCAGCAGCCCCAGGGGGAGCAATAATTCACCCCTCCACTTT.

The rearrangement links TRBV7-8 to TRBJ1-1, with no clear D. Germline CDR1 reads SGHVS; CDR2 reads FQNEAQ. The CDR3 is 14 amino acids. V was clipped by 5 bases and J by 1 base, with 11 bases between them. The CDR3 bases are TGTGCCAGCAGCAGAGGACTGGCGAACACTGAAGCTTTCTTT. This gives the protein CASSRGLANTEAFF.